Sequencing of this T cell receptor (beta chain) was carried out in a study of regulatory T cells in long-lasting Graves disease. Study results and limitations: Persistent patients shared more public clonotypes (2,741) than new patients (approximately 970). Persistent disease preferred TRBV28, TRBJ1-2 and TRBJ2-5; new disease, TRBV20-1 and TRBJ2-1. Limited samples may have lowered accuracy.

This CDR3 is built from 20 residues. Germline loops: CDR1 KGHDR, CDR2 SFDVKD. Trimming took off 7 bases at V and 0 bases at J, with 27 bases between the two ends. Arm-PCR of CDR3 regions and iRepertoire HTBI primers were used to build TCR beta libraries. Each CDR3 protein gets one entry after TCRdb re-called the multiplex PCR reads with MiXCR. The sample records some 320,000 distinct CDR3 sequences, under 20% being singletons. As to time point: newly diagnosed GD, antithyroid drugs for less than 3 months. The TCR library was made from RNA that had been extracted from PBMCs in TRIzol. Doctors identified Graves' disease using the American Thyroid Association guidelines. This clonotype occurred many times. What it binds is unknown.

This chain connects TRBV24-1 to TRBJ2-1, with D possibly matching TRBD2 (6 bases). This receptor was taken from a female donor with Graves disease. The material was peripheral blood mononuclear cells (PBMCs), obtained at new diagnosis, from a patient treated with antithyroid drugs. In nucleotides, the CDR3 is TGTGCCACCAGCGGTCGGCCCGATCCCGCTAGCGATAGCTCCTACAATGAGCAGTTCTTC. Its protein product is CATSGRPDPASDSSYNEQFF.